The T cell receptor beta chain described here comes from a study of blood T cell repertoires in COVID-19. Clones were sequenced by immunoSEQ multiplex PCR, and TCRdb holds only the in-frame ones, with some missing. Of under 300,000 clones in the sample, around four fifths were seen once. The ends lost 4 bases at V and 6 bases at J; junction bases unmatched: 7. The germline V gene encodes CDR1 PRHDT and CDR2 FYEKMQ (reference sequence). The CDR3 is 17 amino acids. This clone was seen more than once but under ten times. This sequence was found in a woman aged 55-69 years with active or convalescent COVID-19. The chain has TRBV13 and TRBJ2-3; TRBD2 agrees at 16 bases. Specimen: peripheral blood. CDR3 coding DNA: TGTGCCAGCAGCTCCCAGGGACTAGCGGGAGGGCCGGATACGCAGTATTTT. It encodes CASSSQGLAGGPDTQYF.